This section outlines one T cell receptor (beta chain) sequence together with its context. V dropped 5 bases and J dropped 2 bases, with 7 bases sitting between them. The CDR3 spans 12 residues. Germline-derived CDR1 and CDR2 are SGHRS and YFSETQ. Profiling relied on immunoSEQ multiplex PCR, and the TCRdb table lists in-frame clones only, not all of them. The sample has some 48,000 clones, roughly nine tenths seen once. The entry originates in a study of T cell changes during pregnancy in multiple sclerosis. The rearrangement links TRBV5-1 to TRBJ1-1; the D is unclear. The source material was CD8+ T cells from peripheral blood mononuclear cells, sampled in the second trimester of pregnancy. The origin of this receptor is a female donor with multiple sclerosis, enrolled in a pregnancy study. The CDR3: CASRRENTEAFF. The CDR3 DNA reads as TGCGCCAGCAGACGCGAAAACACTGAAGCTTTCTTT.